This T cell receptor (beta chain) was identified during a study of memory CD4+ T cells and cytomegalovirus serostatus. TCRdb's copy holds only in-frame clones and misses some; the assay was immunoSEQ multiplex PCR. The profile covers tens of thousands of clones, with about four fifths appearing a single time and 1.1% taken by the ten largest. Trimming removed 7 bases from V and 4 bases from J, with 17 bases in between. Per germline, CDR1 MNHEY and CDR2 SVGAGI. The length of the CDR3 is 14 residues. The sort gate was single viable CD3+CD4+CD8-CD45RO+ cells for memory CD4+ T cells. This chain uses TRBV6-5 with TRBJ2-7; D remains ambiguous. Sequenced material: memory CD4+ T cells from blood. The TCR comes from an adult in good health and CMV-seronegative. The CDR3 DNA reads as TGTGCCAGCACCGACCGGAACGGCGGATACGAGCAGTACTTC. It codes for CASTDRNGGYEQYF.